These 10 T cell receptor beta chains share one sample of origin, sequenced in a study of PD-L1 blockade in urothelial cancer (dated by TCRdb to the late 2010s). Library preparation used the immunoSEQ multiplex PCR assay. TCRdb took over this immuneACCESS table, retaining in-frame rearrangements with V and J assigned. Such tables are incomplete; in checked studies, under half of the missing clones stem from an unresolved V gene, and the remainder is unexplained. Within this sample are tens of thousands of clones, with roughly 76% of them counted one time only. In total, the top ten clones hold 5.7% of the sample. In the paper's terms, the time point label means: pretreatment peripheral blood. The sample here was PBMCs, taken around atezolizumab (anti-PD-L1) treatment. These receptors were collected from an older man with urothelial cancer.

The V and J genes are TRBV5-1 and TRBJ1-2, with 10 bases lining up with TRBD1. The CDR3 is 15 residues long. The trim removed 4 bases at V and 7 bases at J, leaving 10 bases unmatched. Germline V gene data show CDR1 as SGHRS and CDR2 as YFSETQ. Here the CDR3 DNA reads TGCGCCAGCAGCAGAGGACAGGGGGGAGATACTGGCTACACCTTC. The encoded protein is CASSRGQGGDTGYTF.

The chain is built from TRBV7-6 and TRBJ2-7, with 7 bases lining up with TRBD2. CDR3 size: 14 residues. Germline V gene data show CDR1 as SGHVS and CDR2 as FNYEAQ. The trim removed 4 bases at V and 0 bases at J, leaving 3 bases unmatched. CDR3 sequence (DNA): TGTGCCAGCAGCTCTAGCGGAGCCTCCTACGAGCAGTACTTC. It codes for CASSSSGASYEQYF.

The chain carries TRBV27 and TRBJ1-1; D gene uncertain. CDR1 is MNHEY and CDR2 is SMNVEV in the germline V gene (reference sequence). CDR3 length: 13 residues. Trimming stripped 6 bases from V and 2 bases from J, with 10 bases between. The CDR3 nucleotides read TGTGCCAGCAGCCCAGGATATAACACTGAAGCTTTCTTT. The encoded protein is CASSPGYNTEAFF.

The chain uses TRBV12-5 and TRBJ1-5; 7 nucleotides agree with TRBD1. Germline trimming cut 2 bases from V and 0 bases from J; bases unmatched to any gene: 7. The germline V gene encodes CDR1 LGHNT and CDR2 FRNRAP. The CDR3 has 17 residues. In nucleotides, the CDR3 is TGTGCTAGTGGTTTGCGGACAGGAGCATATAGCAATCAGCCCCAGCATTTT. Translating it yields CASGLRTGAYSNQPQHF.

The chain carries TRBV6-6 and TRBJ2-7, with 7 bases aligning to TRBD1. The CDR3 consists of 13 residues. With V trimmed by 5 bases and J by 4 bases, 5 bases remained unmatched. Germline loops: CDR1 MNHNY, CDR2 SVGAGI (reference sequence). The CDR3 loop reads CASSTGTAYEQYF. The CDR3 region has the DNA TGTGCCAGCAGTACCGGGACAGCGTACGAGCAGTACTTC.

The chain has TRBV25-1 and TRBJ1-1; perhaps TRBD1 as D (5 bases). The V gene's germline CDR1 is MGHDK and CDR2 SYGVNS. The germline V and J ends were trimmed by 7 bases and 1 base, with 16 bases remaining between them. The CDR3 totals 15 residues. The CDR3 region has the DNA TGTGCCAGCACCCCAGGGTCGGGGGAGAACACTGAAGCTTTCTTT. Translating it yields CASTPGSGENTEAFF. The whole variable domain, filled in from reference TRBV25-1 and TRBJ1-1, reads EADIYQTPRYLVIGTGKKITLECSQTMGHDKMYWYQQDPGMELHLIHYSYGVNSTEKGDLSSESTVSRIRTEHFPLTLESARPSHTSQYLCASTPGSGENTEAFFGQGTRLTVV.

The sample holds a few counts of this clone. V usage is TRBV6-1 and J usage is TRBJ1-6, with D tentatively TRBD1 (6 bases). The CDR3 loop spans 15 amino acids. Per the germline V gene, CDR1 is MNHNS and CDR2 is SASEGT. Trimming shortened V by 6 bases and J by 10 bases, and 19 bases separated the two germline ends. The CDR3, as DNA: TGTGCCAGCAGGATACAACAGGGTATGGGGTCACCCCTCCACTTT. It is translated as CASRIQQGMGSPLHF.

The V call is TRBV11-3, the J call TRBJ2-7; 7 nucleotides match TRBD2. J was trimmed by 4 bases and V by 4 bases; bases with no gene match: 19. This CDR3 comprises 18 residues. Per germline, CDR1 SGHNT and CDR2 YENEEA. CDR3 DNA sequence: TGTGCCAGCAGCTCACTGGGGGGGGGACCCAACGGGGTTTACGAGCAGTACTTC. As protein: CASSSLGGGPNGVYEQYF.

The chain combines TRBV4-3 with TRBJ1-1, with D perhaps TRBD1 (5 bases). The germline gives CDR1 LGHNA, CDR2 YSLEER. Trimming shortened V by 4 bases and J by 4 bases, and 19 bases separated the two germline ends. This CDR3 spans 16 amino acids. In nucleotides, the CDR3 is TGCGCCAGCAGCCCAATAGGGACTGCTAGGAGCACTGAAGCTTTCTTT. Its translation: CASSPIGTARSTEAFF.

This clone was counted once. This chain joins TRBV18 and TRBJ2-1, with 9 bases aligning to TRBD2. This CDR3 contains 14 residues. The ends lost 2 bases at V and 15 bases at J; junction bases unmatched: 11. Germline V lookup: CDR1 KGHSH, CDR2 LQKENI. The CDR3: CASSPGTSSALRFF. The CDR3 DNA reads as TGTGCCAGCTCACCAGGGACTAGCTCCGCCCTCCGGTTCTTC.